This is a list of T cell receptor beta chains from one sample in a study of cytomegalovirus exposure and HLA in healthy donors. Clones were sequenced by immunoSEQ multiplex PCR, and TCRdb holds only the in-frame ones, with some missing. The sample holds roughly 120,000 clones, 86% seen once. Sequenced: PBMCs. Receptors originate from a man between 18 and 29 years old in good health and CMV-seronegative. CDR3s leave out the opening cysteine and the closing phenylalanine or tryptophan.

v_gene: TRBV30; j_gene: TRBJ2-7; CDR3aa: AWSGPGDEQY
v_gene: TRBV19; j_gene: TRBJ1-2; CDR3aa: ASPGTGRVYGYT
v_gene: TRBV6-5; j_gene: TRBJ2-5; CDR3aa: ASSSSRAPDKTQY
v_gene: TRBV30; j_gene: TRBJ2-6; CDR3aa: AWSVQGLSGANVLT
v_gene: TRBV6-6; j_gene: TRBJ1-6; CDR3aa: ASRVGSGGSPLH
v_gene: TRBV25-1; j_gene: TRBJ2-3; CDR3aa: ASSERGDTQY
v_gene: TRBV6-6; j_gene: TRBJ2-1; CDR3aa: ASSYSLAGHNEQF
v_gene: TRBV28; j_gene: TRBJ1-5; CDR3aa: ASSLFGLVSNQPQH
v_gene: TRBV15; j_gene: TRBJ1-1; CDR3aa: ATSREGHSGAF
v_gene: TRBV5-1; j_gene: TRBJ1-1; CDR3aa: ASSPGTGSWFGRTEAF
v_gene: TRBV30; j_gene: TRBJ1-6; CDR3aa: AWNRGPGSPLH
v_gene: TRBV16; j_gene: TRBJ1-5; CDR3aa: ASSQSSQSNQPQH
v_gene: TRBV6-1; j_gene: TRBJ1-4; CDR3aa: ASSFQGAKEKLF
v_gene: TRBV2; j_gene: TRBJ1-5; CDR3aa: ASSGGTGALGSNQPQH
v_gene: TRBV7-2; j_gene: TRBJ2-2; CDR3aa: ASSLEDSRTGELF
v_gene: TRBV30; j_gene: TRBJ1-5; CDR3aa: AWSGTGKDQPQH
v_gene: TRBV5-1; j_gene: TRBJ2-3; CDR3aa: ASSLAASGSIGTDTQY
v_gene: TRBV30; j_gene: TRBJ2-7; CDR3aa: AWNRDRDEQY
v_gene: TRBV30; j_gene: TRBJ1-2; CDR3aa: AWRATGGGYGYT
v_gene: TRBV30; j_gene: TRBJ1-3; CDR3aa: AWSRDSSGNTIY
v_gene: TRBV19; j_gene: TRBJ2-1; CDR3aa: ASTLRGRGSYNEQF
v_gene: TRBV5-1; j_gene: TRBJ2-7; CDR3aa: ASSSGERVSYEQY
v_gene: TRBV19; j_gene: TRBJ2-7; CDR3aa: ASSSRQGYEQY
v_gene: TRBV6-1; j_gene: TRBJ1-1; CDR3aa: ASSDKGRVESGTEAF
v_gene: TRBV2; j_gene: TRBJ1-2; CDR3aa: ASSEGGAYGYT
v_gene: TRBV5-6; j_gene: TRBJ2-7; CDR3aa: ASSLRPVSEQY
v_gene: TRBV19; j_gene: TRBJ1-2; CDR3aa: ASNDRGTYGYT
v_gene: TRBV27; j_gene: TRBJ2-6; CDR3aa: ASISLGSGANVLT
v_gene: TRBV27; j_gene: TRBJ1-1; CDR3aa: ASSRGANTEAF
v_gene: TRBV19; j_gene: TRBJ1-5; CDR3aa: ASSRTGGNNQPQH
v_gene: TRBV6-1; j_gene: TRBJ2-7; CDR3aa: ASSEARGHSYEQY
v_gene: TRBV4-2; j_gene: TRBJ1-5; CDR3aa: ASSQDPQGREFNQPQH
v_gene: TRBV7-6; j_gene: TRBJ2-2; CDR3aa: ASSLSIQLNTGELF
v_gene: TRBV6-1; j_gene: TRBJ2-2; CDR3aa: ASSERQGRNTGELF
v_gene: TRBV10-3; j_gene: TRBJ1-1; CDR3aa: AISDYRGVNTEAF
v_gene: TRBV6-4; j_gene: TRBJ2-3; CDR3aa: ASSVLAGPTDTQY
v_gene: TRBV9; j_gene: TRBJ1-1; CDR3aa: ASSVGGDATEAF